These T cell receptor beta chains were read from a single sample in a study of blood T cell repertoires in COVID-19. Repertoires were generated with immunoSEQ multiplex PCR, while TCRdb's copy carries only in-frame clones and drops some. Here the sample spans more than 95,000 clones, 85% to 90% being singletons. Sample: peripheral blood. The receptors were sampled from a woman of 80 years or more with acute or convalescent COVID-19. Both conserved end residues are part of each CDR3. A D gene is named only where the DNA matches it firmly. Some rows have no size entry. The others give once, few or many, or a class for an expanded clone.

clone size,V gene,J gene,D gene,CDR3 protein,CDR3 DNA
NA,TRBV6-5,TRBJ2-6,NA,CASKEGAGANVLTF,TGTGCCAGCAAGGAGGGAGCTGGGGCCAACGTCCTGACTTTC
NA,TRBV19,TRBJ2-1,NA,CASSIANGVRNEQFF,TGTGCCAGTAGTATAGCAAACGGGGTGAGGAATGAGCAGTTCTTC
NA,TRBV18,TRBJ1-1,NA,CASSTTVNTEAFF,TGTGCCAGCTCTACGACAGTGAACACTGAAGCTTTCTTT
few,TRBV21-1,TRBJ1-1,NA,CASRRRRGIYEAFF,TGTGCCAGCAGGCGTCGACGGGGGATATACGAAGCTTTCTTT
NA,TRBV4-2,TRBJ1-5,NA,CASSQDSTIRTWSRQPQHF,TGTGCCAGCAGCCAAGATTCTACCATTAGAACCTGGAGTCGGCAGCCCCAGCATTTT
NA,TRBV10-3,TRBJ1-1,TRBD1,CAITQGEGAGTEAFF,TGTGCCATCACACAGGGGGAGGGTGCCGGCACTGAAGCTTTCTTT
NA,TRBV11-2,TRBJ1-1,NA,CASSQSRGEVYTEAFF,TGTGCCAGCAGCCAATCCAGGGGAGAAGTCTACACTGAAGCTTTCTTT
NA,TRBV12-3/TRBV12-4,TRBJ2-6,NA,CASKESGANVLTF,TGTGCCAGTAAGGAGTCTGGGGCCAACGTCCTGACTTTC
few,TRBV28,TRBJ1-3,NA,CASSSPGVRTGNTIYF,TGTGCCAGCAGTTCGCCCGGGGTCCGGACTGGAAACACCATATATTTT
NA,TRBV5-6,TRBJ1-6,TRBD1,CASSRGHRGKVSPLHF,TGTGCCAGCAGCCGCGGACACAGGGGGAAAGTTTCACCCCTCCACTTT
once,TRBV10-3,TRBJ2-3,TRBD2,CAISEVTSGGAAQYF,TGTGCCATCAGTGAAGTGACTAGCGGGGGGGCGGCGCAGTATTTT
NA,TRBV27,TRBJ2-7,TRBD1,CASSGQGVEQYF,TGTGCCAGCAGTGGACAGGGTGTCGAGCAGTACTTC
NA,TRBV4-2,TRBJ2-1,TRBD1,CASSQDFGTGSEQFF,TGTGCCAGCAGCCAAGATTTCGGGACAGGGAGTGAGCAGTTCTTC
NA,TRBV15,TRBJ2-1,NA,CATSAARGNEQFF,TGTGCCACCAGCGCCGCCCGGGGCAATGAGCAGTTCTTC
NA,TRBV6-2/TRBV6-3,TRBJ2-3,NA,CASSTGGDTQYF,TGTGCCAGCAGTACCGGAGGAGATACGCAGTATTTT
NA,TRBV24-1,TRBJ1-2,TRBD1,CATSDPGTGESYGYTF,TGTGCCACCAGTGATCCTGGAACAGGGGAGTCCTATGGCTACACCTTC
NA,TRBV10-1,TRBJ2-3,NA,CASSLSRSGMDTQYF,TGCGCCAGCAGCCTTAGTAGGTCAGGGATGGATACGCAGTATTTT
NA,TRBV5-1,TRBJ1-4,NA,CASSLGRTGNEKLFF,TGCGCCAGCAGCTTAGGGAGGACGGGGAATGAAAAACTGTTTTTT
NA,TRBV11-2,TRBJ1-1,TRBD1,CASSLRGGGEIEAFF,TGTGCCAGCAGCCTCCGTGGAGGGGGCGAAATTGAAGCTTTCTTT
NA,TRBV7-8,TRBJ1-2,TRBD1,CASSPRGTGGLSGYTF,TGTGCCAGCAGCCCGCGCGGGACAGGGGGCCTCTCTGGCTACACCTTC
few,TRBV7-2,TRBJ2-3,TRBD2,CASSLGLADTDTQYF,TGTGCCAGCAGCTTGGGACTAGCGGACACAGATACGCAGTATTTT
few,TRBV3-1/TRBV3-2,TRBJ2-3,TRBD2,CASSPFGGKRYTQYF,TGTGCCAGCAGCCCGTTCGGGGGGAAGAGGTATACGCAGTATTTT
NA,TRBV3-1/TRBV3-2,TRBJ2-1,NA,CASSPPDRRLYNEQFF,TGTGCCAGCAGCCCCCCCGACAGGCGACTATACAATGAGCAGTTCTTC
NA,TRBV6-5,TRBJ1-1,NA,CASSSDRHRVAFF,TGTGCCAGCAGTTCCGACAGGCATAGGGTAGCTTTCTTT
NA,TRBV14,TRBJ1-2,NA,CASSPGNDPFDGYTF,TGTGCCAGCAGCCCGGGGAATGACCCATTCGATGGCTACACCTTC
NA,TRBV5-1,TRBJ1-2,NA,CASSLAQVGRGYTF,TGCGCCAGCAGCTTGGCACAGGTGGGGCGAGGCTACACCTTC
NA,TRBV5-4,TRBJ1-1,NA,CASSLSAGQTEAFF,TGTGCCAGCAGCTTGTCGGCAGGGCAAACTGAAGCTTTCTTT
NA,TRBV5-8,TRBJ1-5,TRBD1,CASSSDRARGQPQHF,TGTGCCAGCAGCTCGGACAGGGCGAGGGGTCAGCCCCAGCATTTT
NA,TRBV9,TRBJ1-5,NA,CASSVEGGNQPQHF,TGTGCCAGCAGCGTAGAGGGAGGCAATCAGCCCCAGCATTTT
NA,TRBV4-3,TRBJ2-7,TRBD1,CASSQDDRGLTYEQYF,TGCGCCAGCAGCCAAGACGACAGGGGGCTCACCTACGAGCAGTACTTC
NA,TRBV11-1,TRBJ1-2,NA,CASSLGPQDGYTF,TGTGCCAGCAGCTTAGGCCCTCAGGATGGCTACACCTTC
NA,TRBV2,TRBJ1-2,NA,CASSEKIVLGYTF,TGTGCCAGCAGTGAAAAAATAGTTTTAGGCTACACCTTC
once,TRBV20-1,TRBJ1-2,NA,CSASIDGGKRRGYTF,TGCAGTGCTAGTATTGATGGGGGGAAGCGGCGTGGCTACACCTTC
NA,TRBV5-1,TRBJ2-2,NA,CASSLDQQGRGKAGELFF,TGCGCCAGCAGCTTGGATCAACAGGGACGTGGGAAGGCCGGGGAGCTGTTTTTT
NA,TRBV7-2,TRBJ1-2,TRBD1,CASSFAPGGGGYTF,TGTGCCAGCAGCTTCGCCCCAGGGGGAGGAGGCTACACCTTC
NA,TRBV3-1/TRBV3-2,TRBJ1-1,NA,CASSLGGLVTEAFF,TGTGCCAGCAGCCTCGGGGGTCTAGTGACTGAAGCTTTCTTT
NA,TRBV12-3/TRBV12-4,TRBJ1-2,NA,CASSPRGAYGYTF,TGTGCCAGCAGTCCTCGGGGGGCTTATGGCTACACCTTC
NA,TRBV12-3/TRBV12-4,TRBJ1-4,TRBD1,CASSDRDSEKLFF,TGTGCCAGCAGTGACCGGGACAGTGAAAAACTGTTTTTT
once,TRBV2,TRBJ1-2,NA,CASSPRNGYTF,TGTGCCAGCAGTCCGCGTAATGGCTACACCTTC
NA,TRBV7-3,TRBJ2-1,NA,CASSLVAQSSYNEQFF,TGTGCCAGCAGCTTAGTAGCCCAGAGCTCCTACAATGAGCAGTTCTTC
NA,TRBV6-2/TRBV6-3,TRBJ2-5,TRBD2,CASSYFLERGVRETQYF,TGTGCCAGCAGTTACTTCCTCGAGCGGGGGGTCCGGGAGACCCAGTACTTC
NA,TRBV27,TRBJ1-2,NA,CASSFRGNYGYTF,TGTGCCAGCAGTTTTCGGGGGAACTATGGCTACACCTTC